This paragraph reports one T cell receptor (beta chain). The antigen remains unidentified. This may arise from a read error, as a much more abundant clone is one base away. Together with a sample-barcoded 5' primer, a J-beta primer mix was included in a second PCR lasting about 7 to 11 cycles. Tags on each cDNA molecule came from a template-switch adaptor with 12 random nucleotides. Each CDR3 protein is one row after TCRdb ran MiXCR on the 5' RACE reads. This table holds hundreds of thousands of distinct CDR3 sequences, roughly 58% found once. The CDR3 has 15 amino acids. From germline, CDR1 is SQVTM and CDR2 ANQGSEA. The sample comes from a study of blood T cells in healthy people across ages. The study, taken as a whole, reports: What prevented conclusive comparison of naive and antigen-experienced cells was that PBMCs were unsorted. In older individuals, TCR beta diversity per million T cells was lower, falling roughly linearly with age.

The chain combines TRBV29-1 with TRBJ2-5; 9 bases map to TRBD1. What was sequenced was blood. The sequence was obtained from a man in his sixties in good health. As DNA, the CDR3 is TGCAGCGTTGAGTCACAGGGGGCACGGGGGGAGACCCGGTACTTC. It translates to CSVESQGARGETRYF.